These 27 T cell receptor beta chains came from one sample sequenced in a study of blood T cells in healthy people across ages (dated by TCRdb to between 2014 and 2017). The library was built by means of 5' RACE. Sequencing took place on an Illumina HiSeq 2500. A second PCR of about 6 to 12 cycles was performed with a sample-barcoded 5' primer and a J-beta primer mix. TCRdb reprocessing: public reads trimmed at Q25 with fastp, clones called with MiXCR, in-frame beta chains kept. CDR3 protein sequences are deduplicated, and each keeps its most common genes and DNA. Recorded for this sample are about 1.1 million distinct CDR3 sequences; more than 30% of them occurred a single time. The ten most abundant clones make up roughly 14% of the sample. The sample comprised blood. These receptors were obtained from a man aged 18 to 35 in good health.

This clonotype appeared a few times. The V call is TRBV12-3 or TRBV12-4, the J call TRBJ1-5; 9 bases are shared with TRBD1. The V and J ends lost 5 bases and 7 bases, in that order; junction bases with no gene match: 9. The CDR3 consists of 15 residues. The CDR3 DNA sequence: TGTGCCAGCAGTGAACAGGGGGCGCCGGAGCAGCCCCAGCATTTT. It is translated as CASSEQGAPEQPQHF.

This clonotype has ten or more counts. The V call is TRBV5-1, the J call TRBJ1-2; D gene ambiguous. Germline V gene data show CDR1 as SGHRS and CDR2 as YFSETQ. The CDR3 extends over 16 amino acids. The V gene lost 3 bases and the J gene lost 0 bases, with 15 bases spanning the gap. CDR3 sequence (DNA): TGCGCCAGCAGCTCCACTTCAGGAGTTTCTAACTATGGCTACACCTTC. Amino acid sequence: CASSSTSGVSNYGYTF.

The CDR3 DNA follows: TGCAGTGCTAAAGGGACAAGCGCAGATACGCAGTATTTT. Protein sequence: CSAKGTSADTQYF. The chain is built from TRBV20-1 and TRBJ2-3; TRBD1 is a possible D gene (6 bases). The CDR3 is 13 residues long. The ends were cut back, 4 bases at V and 4 bases at J, with 12 bases in the middle. Per germline, CDR1 DFQATT and CDR2 SNEGSKA (reference sequence).

The chain carries TRBV6-2 or TRBV6-3 and TRBJ2-1; 8 positions match TRBD2. CDR3 length: 15 amino acids. Unmatched junction bases numbered 11, after V lost 7 bases and J lost 6 bases. The germline V gene has CDR1 MNHEY and CDR2 SVGEGT. The CDR3 spells CASTERERGSNEQFF. The CDR3 nucleotides read TGTGCCAGCACCGAACGGGAGCGGGGGTCCAATGAGCAGTTCTTC.

The CDR3 here is CASSSYDGTPISNEQFF. The CDR3 coding sequence is TGTGCCAGCAGCTCCTACGACGGGACACCTATCAGCAATGAGCAGTTCTTC. The V gene is TRBV7-8, the J gene TRBJ2-1; weak D call: TRBD1 (6 bases). V was pared by 4 bases and J by 6 bases, with 22 bases between. CDR1 is SGHVS and CDR2 is FQNEAQ in the germline V gene. The CDR3 has 17 amino acids.

The genes are TRBV6-2 or TRBV6-3 and TRBJ1-2; D may be TRBD1 (5 bases). Germline V CDR1 and CDR2: MNHEY, SVGEGT. The V end was cut by 4 bases, the J end by 4 bases, with 10 bases between. This CDR3 is built from 13 residues. For the CDR3, the DNA is TGTGCCAGCAGTTCGACAGAATTCTATGGCTACACCTTC. Translated, it gives CASSSTEFYGYTF.

This clonotype was observed a handful of times. The rearrangement joins TRBV16 to TRBJ1-1; 9 bases match TRBD1. The CDR3 sequence is 15 residues long. Trimming at V came to 4 bases and at J to 4 bases, leaving 7 bases not matched to a gene. Germline V gene sequence: CDR1 KGHSY, CDR2 FQNENV. This CDR3 is CASSLGQGRGTEAFF. The CDR3 bases are TGTGCCAGCAGCCTAGGACAGGGGAGAGGCACTGAAGCTTTCTTT.

A word on this clonotype: An end of the junction does not agree with germline; a read error may underlie this. The chain couples TRBV12-5 to TRBJ1-1, with a weak D call TRBD1 (5 bases). The CDR3 runs 16 residues. Germline CDR1 and CDR2: LGHNT and FRNRAP. CDR3 protein: CAGGLVFGQGSTEAFF. In DNA form, the CDR3 reads TGTGCTGGTGGTTTGGTATTTGGGCAGGGAAGCACTGAAGCTTTCTTT.

In this sample, this clonotype turned up a few times. The CDR3 DNA reads as TGCAGTGCCCCGGAGGGTGGCTACACCTTC. Its protein product is CSAPEGGYTF. The J gene is TRBJ1-2, the V gene TRBV20-1; D remains ambiguous. The length of the CDR3 is 10 residues. Trimming removed 6 bases at V and 7 bases at J, with 9 bases between. The V gene's germline CDR1 is DFQATT and CDR2 SNEGSKA (reference sequence).

This clonotype was observed a few times. The rearrangement uses TRBV20-1 and TRBJ2-1, with D perhaps TRBD1 (6 bases). In germline, CDR1 is DFQATT, CDR2 SNEGSKA (reference sequence). CDR3 length equals 15 residues. Trimming left V 1 base short and J 7 bases short, with 17 bases between. The CDR3 DNA reads TGCAGTGCTAGAGTCGTGGGCTCTAGGGGGAATGAGCAGTTCTTC. Its translation: CSARVVGSRGNEQFF.

The V call is TRBV10-3, the J call TRBJ2-3; 7 bases map to TRBD1. The germline V gene encodes CDR1 ENHRY and CDR2 SYGVKD. The CDR3 covers 15 residues. V was pared by 2 bases and J by 2 bases, with 4 bases of the junction left unmatched. CDR3 in amino acids: CAISEPDRHTDTQYF. DNA of the CDR3: TGTGCCATCAGTGAGCCGGACAGGCACACAGATACGCAGTATTTT.

This chain joins TRBV6-5 and TRBJ1-2; D might be TRBD1 (5 bases). Germline V gene sequence: CDR1 MNHEY, CDR2 SVGAGI. The V and J ends lost 8 bases and 0 bases respectively, with 10 bases between them. The CDR3 extends over 13 amino acids. The CDR3 coding sequence is TGTGCCAGCTCTGGGGGGGCTAACTATGGCTACACCTTC. Protein: CASSGGANYGYTF.

The chain links TRBV4-1 to TRBJ2-2; possibly TRBD2 for D (6 bases). This CDR3 region has 13 residues. V was shortened by 2 bases and J by 5 bases, with 6 bases between the two germline ends. Germline V lookup: CDR1 MGHRA, CDR2 YSYEKL. The CDR3 spells CASSQLATGELFF. CDR3 in DNA: TGCGCCAGCAGCCAACTAGCGACCGGGGAGCTGTTTTTT.

The rearrangement uses TRBV9 and TRBJ2-3; the match to TRBD2 covers 7 bases. The V and J ends lost 0 bases and 3 bases, in that order; junction bases with no gene match: 7. The germline V gene has CDR1 SGDLS and CDR2 YYNGEE. The CDR3 loop spans 16 amino acids. CDR3 sequence reads: CASSVVASGFTDTQYF. CDR3 in DNA: TGTGCCAGCAGCGTAGTTGCTAGCGGTTTTACAGATACGCAGTATTTT.

This clonotype was observed a single time. This sequence joins TRBV3-1 and TRBJ1-1, with a possible D match to TRBD1 (6 bases). In germline, CDR1 is LGHDT, CDR2 YNNKEL (reference sequence). This CDR3 is 16 amino acids long. Trimming took off 2 bases at V and 3 bases at J, with 16 bases between the two ends. CDR3 coding DNA: TGTGCCAGCAGCCAACAGGGGACGCCCGCGGACACTGAAGCTTTCTTT. This codes for CASSQQGTPADTEAFF.

CDR3 region: CASSPRVLYTEAFF. The CDR3 bases are TGTGCCAGCAGTCCCAGGGTACTATACACTGAAGCTTTCTTT. This chain links TRBV2 with TRBJ1-1; TRBD1 might be the D (5 bases). Germline V gives CDR1 SNHLY, CDR2 FYNNEI. Between the trimmed V and J ends, which lost 5 bases and 3 bases, there was a span of 13 bases. There are 14 residues in the CDR3. The full variable domain, completed using reference TRBV2 and TRBJ1-1, is EPEVTQTPSHQVTQMGQEVILRCVPISNHLYFYWYRQILGQKVEFLVSFYNNEISEKSEIFDDQFSVERPDGSNFTLKIRSTKLEDSAMYFCASSPRVLYTEAFFGQGTRLTVV.

The CDR3 is CASSFKGQRTDTQYF. For the CDR3, the DNA is TGTGCCAGCAGCTTTAAGGGGCAGCGCACAGATACGCAGTATTTT. The V gene is TRBV7-2, the J gene TRBJ2-3; D is perhaps TRBD1 (5 bases). The CDR3 contains 15 residues. Trimming pared 3 bases from V and 1 base from J, leaving 11 bases between. Germline V gene data show CDR1 as SGHTA and CDR2 as FQGNSA.

The CDR3 loop is CASSPKGTYNEQYF. The CDR3 nucleotides read TGTGCCAGCAGCCCAAAGGGGACCTACAATGAGCAGTACTTC. This chain links TRBV13 with TRBJ2-1; TRBD1 or TRBD2 may be the D gene (5 bases each). The better agreement between TRBJ2-7 and the DNA end casts doubt on the J call. CDR1 and CDR2 (germline): PRHDT, FYEKMQ (reference sequence). This CDR3 is 14 amino acids long.

The rearrangement uses TRBV20-1 and TRBJ1-2; 11 bases are a match to TRBD1. Germline CDR1 reads DFQATT; CDR2 reads SNEGSKA (reference sequence). The CDR3 is made up of 14 amino acids. CDR3 nucleotides: TGCGGTACCGAGGGACAGGGGGACTTCTATGGCTACACCTTC. Its translation: CGTEGQGDFYGYTF.

This clonotype was seen more than once but under ten times. This chain connects TRBV25-1 to TRBJ1-2, with D possibly matching TRBD1 (5 bases). V gave up 4 bases and J gave up 4 bases, with 22 bases separating them. Germline CDR1 and CDR2: MGHDK and SYGVNS. The CDR3 is 17 residues long. For the CDR3, the DNA is TGTGCCAGCAGTGGCAGGGAAGATCCCGACTCTCTCTATGGCTACACCTTC. Amino acid sequence: CASSGREDPDSLYGYTF.

The CDR3 reads CASSWAGKTDTQYF. The DNA of the CDR3 is TGTGCCAGCAGCTGGGCCGGGAAAACAGATACGCAGTATTTT. The gene calls are TRBV14 and TRBJ2-3; a weak D match, TRBD2 (5 bases). In germline, CDR1 is SGHDN, CDR2 FVKESK. CDR3 length: 14 amino acids. With 5 bases removed from V and 3 bases from J, the gap between germline ends came to 12 bases.

This chain uses TRBV11-2 with TRBJ2-1, with TRBD2 identical over 8 bases. With V trimmed by 5 bases and J by 4 bases, 22 bases remained unmatched. CDR1 SGHAT and CDR2 FQNNGV come from the germline V gene. The CDR3 sequence is 20 residues long. CDR3 coding DNA: TGTGCCAGCAGCCCGCAGGGAGGGTTCCGAGCGGGGGTGAAATACAATGAGCAGTTCTTC. The encoded protein is CASSPQGGFRAGVKYNEQFF.

V usage is TRBV6-1 and J usage is TRBJ1-5; D remains unclear. The CDR3 runs to 11 residues. Germline assignment: CDR1 MNHNS and CDR2 SASEGT. V was clipped by 5 bases and J by 6 bases, with 5 bases between them. CDR3 in amino acids: CASSSIQPQHF. The CDR3 DNA reads as TGTGCCAGCAGTTCGATTCAGCCCCAGCATTTT.

The chain is built from TRBV6-5 and TRBJ2-5, with D perhaps TRBD1 (6 bases). Trimming took 4 bases from V and 3 from J, leaving 21 bases between them. Germline V gives CDR1 MNHEY, CDR2 SVGAGI. This CDR3 has 17 amino acids. The CDR3 region has the DNA TGTGCCAGCAGTTGGGGTCTCTGGACAGCAGCCAAAGAGACCCAGTACTTC. Protein sequence: CASSWGLWTAAKETQYF.

The chain couples TRBV15 to TRBJ2-4, with TRBD2 matching over 9 bases. The germline V gene has CDR1 LNHNV and CDR2 YYDKDF (reference sequence). V gave up 0 bases and J gave up 7 bases; unmatched junction bases: 4. CDR3 size: 15 residues. The CDR3 reads CATSRDLAGKNIQYF. CDR3 coding DNA: TGTGCCACCAGCAGAGATCTAGCGGGGAAGAACATTCAGTACTTC.

This clonotype was observed a few times. The gene calls are TRBV6-2 or TRBV6-3 and TRBJ1-1, with 7 bases lining up with TRBD1. The germline CDR1 and CDR2 sequences are MNHEY and SVGEGT. The CDR3 has 14 residues. V dropped 5 bases and J dropped 10; count of bases not matched to a gene: 13. CDR3 sequence: CASSTGGTVIRAFF. CDR3 bases: TGTGCCAGCAGTACCGGGGGGACAGTCATAAGAGCTTTCTTT.

The rearrangement joins TRBV29-1 to TRBJ1-1; the D is unclear. Germline V gene lookup returns CDR1 SQVTM and CDR2 ANQGSEA. The CDR3 has 13 amino acids. Trimming stripped 7 bases from V and 0 bases from J, with 12 bases between. The CDR3 sequence: CSAPGSVNTEAFF. DNA of the CDR3: TGCAGCGCTCCGGGTTCGGTGAACACTGAAGCTTTCTTT.